Below are 30 T cell receptor beta chains sequenced from a single sample in a study of tissue T cells after allogeneic stem cell transplantation. This table comes from immunoSEQ multiplex PCR, and its TCRdb copy is limited to in-frame clones, with some not included. The table records approximately 20,000 clones, almost 70% of them present only once. The sequenced sample consisted of blood. The receptors were sampled from a female BALB/c mouse in good health. For the strain, the MHC haplotype given is H2-d.

This clone was found once. The gene names given are mouse names. The read ends 1 residue before the CDR3 terminus; that terminus is restored from the germline J gene. The rearrangement joins TRBV20 to TRBJ2-4, with 9 bases identical to TRBD2. The CDR3 consists of 13 residues. Germline trimming cut 4 bases from V and 4 bases from J; bases unmatched to any gene: 3. The germline CDR1 and CDR2 sequences are GFQATS and STVNSAI. CDR3 DNA (partial): TGTGGTGCTAATCGACTGGGGGAAAACACCTTGTAC. Translated: CGANRLGENTLY. The entire CDR3 is CGANRLGENTLYF.

A word on this clone: The listed genes are named as in mouse. The CDR3 extends 1 residue past the end of the read, so its final part is completed from the germline J gene. V gene TRBV17 combines with J gene TRBJ2-1, with 7 positions matching TRBD1. CDR3 length equals 13 residues. Losses at the gene ends were 2 bases for V and 7 bases for J; bases not matched to a gene: 2. Germline-derived CDR1 and CDR2 are MNHDT and YYDKIL. The CDR3 loop is CASSRTGDAEQFF. The sequenced part of the CDR3 DNA is TGTGCTAGCAGTAGAACAGGGGACGCTGAGCAGTTC.

As for this clone: Germline and genes: mouse. The read comes to an end 1 residue before the CDR3 does, leaving the germline J gene to fill in the end. The rearrangement joins TRBV20 to TRBJ2-5, with 8 bases aligning to TRBD1. Germline loops: CDR1 GFQATS, CDR2 STVNSAI. This CDR3 contains 14 residues. Unmatched junction bases numbered 6, after V lost 0 bases and J lost 7 bases. The CDR3 sequence: CGARDQRQGYTQYF. The sequenced CDR3 bases are TGTGGTGCTAGGGATCAGAGACAGGGGTACACCCAGTAC.

Points on this clone: Mouse germline and gene names are used. From the germline J gene comes the end of the CDR3, since the read stops 1 residue before it. The chain combines TRBV3 with TRBJ2-3, with D hard to call. This CDR3 spans 15 amino acids. Germline-derived CDR1 and CDR2 are SNHLY and FYNGKV (reference sequence). V dropped 0 bases and J dropped 1 base, with 8 bases sitting between them. The CDR3 sequence is CASSLAGRGAETLYF. CDR3 bases read: TGTGCCAGCAGCTTAGCGGGTCGGGGTGCAGAAACGCTGTAT. The full variable domain, rest sourced from reference TRBV3 and TRBJ2-3, is GPKVLQIPSHQIIDMGQMVTLNCDPVSNHLYFYWYKQILGQQMEFLVNFYNGKVMEKSKLFKDQFSVERPDGSYFTLKIQPTALEDSAVYFCASSLAGRGAETLYFGSGTRLTVL.

Concerning this clone: Here the gene names and germline are mouse. Sequencing ends 1 residue short of the CDR3 end; the germline J gene provides the rest. The chain recombines TRBV13-3 with TRBJ2-4; TRBD2 matches 9 bases. Germline values: CDR1 NNHDY, CDR2 SYVADS. V dropped 5 bases and J dropped 0; count of bases not matched to a gene: 4. CDR3 size: 15 residues. The CDR3 region is CASRSDWGSQNTLYF. Incomplete CDR3 DNA: TGTGCCAGCAGGTCTGACTGGGGGAGTCAAAACACCTTGTAC.

As regards this clone: Mouse names are used for the genes. The read terminates 1 residue before the CDR3 end, so the remaining end is supplied by the germline J gene. V gene TRBV13-1 combines with J gene TRBJ1-1; D not certain. CDR1 and CDR2 from the germline V gene are NSHNY and SYGAGN. V dropped 0 bases and J dropped 0 bases, with 3 bases sitting between them. The CDR3 is 13 residues long. The CDR3 DNA, read in part, is TGTGCCAGCAGTGATGCAACAAACACAGAAGTCTTC. It is translated as CASSDATNTEVF. The full CDR3 protein is CASSDATNTEVFF.

In regard to this clone: Gene and germline names: mouse. The read ends 1 residue before the CDR3 terminus; that terminus is restored from the germline J gene. This chain connects TRBV1 to TRBJ2-4, with D perhaps TRBD2 (7 bases). Germline V gives CDR1 NSQYPW, CDR2 LRSPGD (reference sequence). Between the trimmed V and J ends, which lost 0 bases and 5 bases, there was a span of 12 bases. The CDR3 has 15 amino acids. CDR3 DNA, as far as it was read: TGCACCTGCAGTGCAGATCTTGGGGGGCGAAACACCTTGTAC. Its translation is CTCSADLGGRNTLY. The whole CDR3 reads CTCSADLGGRNTLYF.

Only one count was recorded for this clone. Gene names are the mouse ones. Coverage ceases 1 residue before the CDR3 finishes, and the germline J gene fills in the end. The chain is built from TRBV14 and TRBJ2-5; TRBD2 matches at 12 bases. This CDR3 region has 15 residues. The V gene end was trimmed by 5 bases and the J gene end by 2 bases; junction bases not matched to a gene: 3. Germline V gene sequence: CDR1 SGHDT, CDR2 FRDEAV. The CDR3 DNA, read in part, is TGTGCCAGCAGGGGGACTGGGGGGCGCCAAGACACCCAGTAC. This sequence encodes CASRGTGGRQDTQY. The entire CDR3 protein is CASRGTGGRQDTQYF.

About this clone: Gene names are mouse gene names. The CDR3 end is not reached by the read, which stops 1 residue before it; the germline J gene fills it in. V is TRBV2 and J is TRBJ2-1; TRBD2 matches at 9 bases. The CDR3 has 16 residues. V was pared by 0 bases and J by 2 bases, with 2 bases of the junction left unmatched. Per germline, CDR1 LGHNA and CDR2 YSYQKL. The CDR3 loop reads CASSQDGDWDYAEQFF. The CDR3 bases that were read are TGTGCCAGCAGCCAAGATGGGGACTGGGACTATGCTGAGCAGTTC.

Concerning this clone: Gene labels here are mouse ones. The part of the CDR3 DNA that was read is TGTGCCAGCGGTGGGGGTCTGGGGGTTCAAAACACCTTGTAC. Its translation: CASGGGLGVQNTLY. The CDR3 reads in full as CASGGGLGVQNTLYF. The genes are TRBV13-2 and TRBJ2-4, with TRBD2 matching over 7 bases. The sequenced fragment ends 1 residue before the CDR3 boundary, so the rest is inferred from the germline J gene. Germline V lookup: CDR1 NNHNN, CDR2 SYGAGS (reference sequence). V dropped 3 bases and J dropped 2; count of bases not matched to a gene: 6. The CDR3 extends over 15 amino acids.

In its sample, this clone was seen a few times. Germline and genes: mouse. The read is 1 residue too short to cover the CDR3 end, so that end is filled in from the germline J gene. The J gene is TRBJ1-4, the V gene TRBV29; D is uncertain. V was trimmed by 4 bases and J by 4 bases, leaving 7 bases between them. The germline V gene encodes CDR1 MSHET and CDR2 SYDVDS. The CDR3 totals 13 residues. CDR3 loop: CASSSTVNERLFF. The sequenced part of the CDR3 DNA is TGTGCTAGCAGTTCCACAGTCAACGAAAGATTATTT.

Concerning this clone itself: Gene names and germline refer to mouse. Sequencing ends 1 residue short of the CDR3 end; the germline J gene provides the rest. J is TRBJ2-4 and V is TRBV20; the D gene is possibly TRBD1 (6 bases). There are 14 residues in the CDR3. In germline, CDR1 is GFQATS, CDR2 STVNSAI. The V end lost 0 bases, the J end lost 0 bases, and 7 bases lay between the germline ends. CDR3 DNA, as far as it was read: TGTGGTGCTAGGGATCAGGGGAGTCAAAACACCTTGTAC. Its translation is CGARDQGSQNTLY. The CDR3 reads in full as CGARDQGSQNTLYF.

On this clone itself: Mouse gene names and germline throughout. CDR3 in amino acids: CASSPPGQGVDTQYF. CDR3 bases read: TGTGCCAGCAGCCCACCGGGACAGGGGGTTGACACCCAGTAC. The chain joins TRBV3 to TRBJ2-5; TRBD1 matches at 11 bases. The read finishes 1 residue shy of the CDR3 end, and the germline J gene is used to complete it. Germline trimming cut 5 bases from V and 6 bases from J; bases unmatched to any gene: 7. Germline CDR1 is SNHLY and CDR2 is FYNGKV (reference sequence). This CDR3 has 15 amino acids.

Comment on this clone: Here the gene names and germline are mouse. With the read ending 1 residue before the CDR3 end, the germline J gene is used to fill in that end. The chain links TRBV2 to TRBJ2-4; 11 bases fit TRBD1. V lost 1 base and J lost 1; bases outside the gene matches: 1. The CDR3 consists of 16 residues. The germline CDR1 and CDR2 sequences are LGHNA and YSYQKL. The covered CDR3 bases are TGTGCCAGCAGCCAAGGGACAGGGGGCGGTCAAAACACCTTGTAC. Its protein product is CASSQGTGGGQNTLY. The whole CDR3 region reads CASSQGTGGGQNTLYF.

This clone was found a few times. Genes here carry mouse names. The read comes to an end 1 residue before the CDR3 does, leaving the germline J gene to fill in the end. The chain couples TRBV31 to TRBJ1-4; 9 nucleotides line up with TRBD1. Germline V gives CDR1 GKSSPN, CDR2 SITVG. CDR3 size: 14 residues. The junction had 3 bases not matched to a gene; V was cut back by 4 bases and J by 3 bases. The DNA read from the CDR3 is TGTGCCTGGACCGGACAGGGGACCAACGAAAGATTATTT. Translated: CAWTGQGTNERLF. The entire CDR3 sequence reads CAWTGQGTNERLFF.

About this clone: Mouse gene names and germline throughout. The read is 1 residue too short to cover the CDR3 end, so that end is filled in from the germline J gene. V and J are TRBV29 and TRBJ1-2; D remains unclear. Germline lookup yields CDR1 MSHET and CDR2 SYDVDS. Trimming removed 2 bases at V and 2 bases at J, with 0 bases between. The CDR3 has 11 residues. The DNA read from the CDR3 is TGTGCTAGCAGTTTAAACTCCGACTACACC. Translating gives CASSLNSDYT. In full, the CDR3 reads CASSLNSDYTF.

Details on this clone: Gene and germline names: mouse. CDR3 DNA, as far as it was read: TGTGCTAGCAGGCTGGGGGGGCGAGGTGAACAGTAC. It specifies CASRLGGRGEQY. The whole CDR3 sequence is CASRLGGRGEQYF. The chain is built from TRBV17 and TRBJ2-7, with 10 positions matching TRBD2. The read finishes 1 residue shy of the CDR3 end, and the germline J gene is used to complete it. The CDR3 length is 13 residues. V dropped 6 bases and J dropped 6; count of bases not matched to a gene: 5. Per germline, CDR1 MNHDT and CDR2 YYDKIL.

On this clone itself: The gene names given are mouse names. The read gets to within 1 residue of the CDR3 end, and the germline J gene fills in the rest. J is TRBJ2-1 and V is TRBV19, with D possibly matching TRBD2 (6 bases). Trimming removed 6 bases at V and 0 bases at J, with 10 bases between. From germline, CDR1 is FNHDT and CDR2 SITEND (reference sequence). The CDR3 consists of 14 residues. Partial CDR3 DNA: TGTGCCAGCACCACGACTGGTAACTATGCTGAGCAGTTC. This encodes CASTTTGNYAEQF. The full CDR3 protein reads CASTTTGNYAEQFF.

On this clone itself: These gene names are mouse names. The observed sequence ends 1 residue before the CDR3 terminus, with the missing tail filled in from the germline J gene. This rearrangement joins TRBV4 to TRBJ1-1, with a possible D match to TRBD1 (5 bases). The V gene's germline CDR1 is LGHDT and CDR2 YNNKQL (reference sequence). V shed 4 bases and J shed 1 base, with 10 bases lying between them. This CDR3 is 14 amino acids long. The covered CDR3 bases are TGTGCCAGCAGCTCATGGGGGATAAACACAGAAGTCTTC. Its translation is CASSSWGINTEVF. The whole CDR3 sequence reads CASSSWGINTEVFF.

Notes on this clone: Mouse names are used for the genes. The CDR3 DNA, read in part, is TGTGCCAGCAGTGCGGGGACAGCAAACACCGGGCAGCTCTAC. Amino acids: CASSAGTANTGQLY. The whole CDR3 sequence reads CASSAGTANTGQLYF. The chain joins TRBV13-1 to TRBJ2-2, with TRBD1 matching 7 bases. The read ends 1 residue shy of where the CDR3 ends; the end is completed using the germline J gene. This CDR3 contains 15 residues. The germline gives CDR1 NSHNY, CDR2 SYGAGN. Losses at the gene ends were 3 bases for V and 0 bases for J; bases not matched to a gene: 2.

This clone was seen a few times. The germline and genes are mouse ones. Read data end 1 residue before the CDR3 end; the end is taken from the germline J gene. Other DNA sequences in this specimen translate into the identical CDR3. The chain uses TRBV4 and TRBJ2-7; a weak D match, TRBD1 (6 bases). Per the germline V gene, CDR1 is LGHDT and CDR2 is YNNKQL (reference sequence). Between the trimmed V and J ends, which lost 5 bases and 4 bases, there was a span of 9 bases. The CDR3 consists of 12 residues. The covered CDR3 bases are TGTGCCAGCAGCCCGGACAGATATGAACAGTAC. It yields the protein CASSPDRYEQY. The whole CDR3 sequence reads CASSPDRYEQYF.

This clone was counted a single time. The gene names here belong to mouse. The read halts 1 residue ahead of the CDR3 end, with the missing end drawn from the germline J gene. This chain uses TRBV13-2 with TRBJ1-3; D is unresolved. The V and J ends lost 2 bases and 0 bases respectively, with 6 bases between them. There are 14 residues in the CDR3. Germline V gene data show CDR1 as NNHNN and CDR2 as SYGAGS (reference sequence). The CDR3 protein is CASGEVGSGNTLYF. The CDR3 bases that were read are TGTGCCAGCGGTGAAGTGGGTTCTGGAAATACGCTCTAT.

With respect to this clone: Gene names refer to mouse genes. Read coverage stops 1 residue before the CDR3 terminus; the germline J gene supplies the remainder. The V call is TRBV4, the J call TRBJ2-3; D might be TRBD2 (6 bases). V lost 5 bases, J lost 0 bases, and 15 bases lay in between. The CDR3 is made up of 16 amino acids. CDR1 and CDR2 from the germline V gene are LGHDT and YNNKQL (reference sequence). This CDR3 is CASSPGLITSAETLYF. The sequenced part of the CDR3 DNA is TGTGCCAGCAGCCCCGGACTGATTACTAGTGCAGAAACGCTGTAT.

Details on this clone: The gene names given are mouse names. Sequencing ends 1 residue short of the CDR3 end; the germline J gene provides the rest. The chain is built from TRBV5 and TRBJ1-6, with a possible D match to TRBD1 (6 bases). TRBJ1-6 falls under the ORF class, with uncertain function. The CDR3 sequence is 13 residues long. Between the trimmed V and J ends, which lost 2 bases and 7 bases, there was a span of 6 bases. The germline V gene encodes CDR1 LGHNA and CDR2 YNLKQL (reference sequence). The part of the CDR3 DNA that was read is TGTGCCAGCAGCCAACAGGGGAATTCGCCCCTCTAC. Its protein is CASSQQGNSPLY. The CDR3 in its entirety is CASSQQGNSPLYF.

This clone has a handful of counts. Genes and germline come from the mouse. The read terminates 1 residue ahead of where the CDR3 ends, so the germline J gene completes it. V is TRBV5 and J is TRBJ2-7, with D perhaps TRBD2 (5 bases). Germline-derived CDR1 and CDR2 are LGHNA and YNLKQL (reference sequence). Trimming shortened V by 0 bases and J by 4 bases, and 7 bases separated the two germline ends. The CDR3 runs 13 residues. The CDR3 DNA, read in part, is TGTGCCAGCAGCCAAGAACCTGGGTATGAACAGTAC. Translating gives CASSQEPGYEQY. The full CDR3 is CASSQEPGYEQYF.

About this clone itself: Gene and germline names: mouse. The CDR3 extends 1 residue past the end of the read, so its final part is completed from the germline J gene. The V gene is TRBV13-3, the J gene TRBJ2-2; D is unclear. The V gene lost 5 bases and the J gene lost 0 bases, with 5 bases spanning the gap. The CDR3 sequence is 13 residues long. CDR1 and CDR2 from the germline V gene are NNHDY and SYVADS. The CDR3 bases that were read are TGTGCCAGCAGACAAGCAAACACCGGGCAGCTCTAC. Its translation is CASRQANTGQLY. The complete CDR3 protein is CASRQANTGQLYF.

This clone was found a few times. Gene names are mouse gene names. CDR3 residues: CASGTGNSDYTF. CDR3 DNA, as far as it was read: TGTGCCAGCGGGACAGGGAACTCCGACTACACC. The gene calls are TRBV13-2 and TRBJ1-2; 7 bases fit TRBD1. The read ends 1 residue before the CDR3 terminus; that terminus is restored from the germline J gene. Trimming at V came to 5 bases and at J to 2 bases, leaving 0 bases not matched to a gene. Germline V gene data show CDR1 as NNHNN and CDR2 as SYGAGS (reference sequence). This CDR3 contains 12 residues.

On this clone itself: Gene and germline names: mouse. The DNA ends 1 residue before the CDR3 does, and the rest of the CDR3 is filled in from the germline J gene. The gene calls are TRBV13-3 and TRBJ2-4; D remains unclear. The germline V gene encodes CDR1 NNHDY and CDR2 SYVADS. The CDR3 spans 11 residues. V lost 7 bases to trimming and J lost 3 bases, with 6 bases between them. CDR3 DNA, as far as it was read: TGTGCCAGCGGGCAGCAAAACACCTTGTAC. It yields the protein CASGQQNTLY. The full-length CDR3 reads as CASGQQNTLYF.

Worth noting for this clone: The listed genes are named as in mouse. Read data end 1 residue before the CDR3 end; the end is taken from the germline J gene. The chain is built from TRBV13-2 and TRBJ1-1; TRBD1 aligns across 7 bases. Germline V gene data show CDR1 as NNHNN and CDR2 as SYGAGS (reference sequence). The CDR3 is 12 residues long. The trim removed 1 base at V and 10 bases at J, leaving 4 bases unmatched. CDR3 in amino acids: CASGDPQGGVFF. Partial CDR3 DNA: TGTGCCAGCGGTGATCCCCAGGGGGGAGTCTTC.

With respect to this clone: All gene names here are mouse names. Read coverage stops 1 residue before the CDR3 terminus; the germline J gene supplies the remainder. The rearrangement joins TRBV13-2 to TRBJ1-3; the D gene is possibly TRBD1 (5 bases). The CDR3 loop spans 15 amino acids. From germline, CDR1 is NNHNN and CDR2 SYGAGS (reference sequence). Trimming took 3 bases from V and 0 from J, leaving 10 bases between them. The CDR3 loop is CASGGGPNSGNTLYF. Partial CDR3 DNA: TGTGCCAGCGGTGGGGGACCGAATTCTGGAAATACGCTCTAT.